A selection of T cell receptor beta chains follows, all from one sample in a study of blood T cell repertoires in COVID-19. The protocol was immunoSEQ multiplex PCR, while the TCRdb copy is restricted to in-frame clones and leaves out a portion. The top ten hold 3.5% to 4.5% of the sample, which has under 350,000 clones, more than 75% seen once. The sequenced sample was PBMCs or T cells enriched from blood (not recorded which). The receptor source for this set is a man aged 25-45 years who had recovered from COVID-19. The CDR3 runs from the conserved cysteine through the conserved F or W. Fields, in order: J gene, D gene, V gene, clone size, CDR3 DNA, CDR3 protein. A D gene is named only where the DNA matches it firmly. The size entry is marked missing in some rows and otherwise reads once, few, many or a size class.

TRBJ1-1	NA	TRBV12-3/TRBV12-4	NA	TGTGCCAGCAGTTTAGTTGGCGGTGAAGCTTTCTTT	CASSLVGGEAFF
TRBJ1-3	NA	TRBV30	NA	TGTGCCTGTTGGACTCCGCCCGGAAACACCATATATTTT	CACWTPPGNTIYF
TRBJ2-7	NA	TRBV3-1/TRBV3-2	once	TGTGCCAGCAGCCAAGACTTCTCCTACGAGCAGTACTTC	CASSQDFSYEQYF
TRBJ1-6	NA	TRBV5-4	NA	TGTGCCAGCAGTTCCGAGTATCCACCCCTCCACTTT	CASSSEYPPLHF
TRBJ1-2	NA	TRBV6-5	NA	TGTGCCAGCAGTTCCCGATCCTCTCGGGGTGGCTACACCTTC	CASSSRSSRGGYTF
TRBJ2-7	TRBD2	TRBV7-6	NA	TGTGCCAGCAGCGAAACTAGCGGGGGACGGATTTCCGAGCAGTACTTC	CASSETSGGRISEQYF
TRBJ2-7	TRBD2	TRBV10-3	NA	TGTGCCATCAGTGAGGGACTAGCGGGGGTTTCCTCCTACGAGCAGTACTTC	CAISEGLAGVSSYEQYF
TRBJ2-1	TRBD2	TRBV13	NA	TGTGCCAGCGTCCTGGGCGGGGGAGGAGGCTACAATGAGCAGTTCTTC	CASVLGGGGGYNEQFF
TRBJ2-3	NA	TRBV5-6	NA	TGTGCCAGCAGCTTAGCAAGCGGCACAGATACGCAGTATTTT	CASSLASGTDTQYF
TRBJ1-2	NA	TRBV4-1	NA	TGCGCCAGCAGCCAAGCGGGGGGTTACACCTTC	CASSQAGGYTF
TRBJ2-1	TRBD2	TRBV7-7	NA	TGTGCTAGCAGCCCTTTAGCGGGGGGGCCCGGGAATGAGCAGTTCTTC	CASSPLAGGPGNEQFF
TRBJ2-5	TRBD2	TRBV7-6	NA	TGTGCCAGCAGCTTAGCGGTATCTAGCGGGAAAGAGACCCAGTACTTC	CASSLAVSSGKETQYF
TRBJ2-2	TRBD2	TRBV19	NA	TGTGCCAGTAGCCTCTACAGACTAGCGGGTACGAACACCGGGGAGCTGTTTTTT	CASSLYRLAGTNTGELFF
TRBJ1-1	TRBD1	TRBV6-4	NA	TGTGCCAGCAGCCCGACAGGGTCGAACACTGAAGCTTTCTTT	CASSPTGSNTEAFF
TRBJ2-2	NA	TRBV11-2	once	TGTGCCAGCAGCCCCCAGTTAGCCGGGCTGTTTTTT	CASSPQLAGLFF
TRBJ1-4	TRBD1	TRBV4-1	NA	TGCGCCAGCAGCCTTGTGACGGGACAGGATGAAAAACTGTTTTTT	CASSLVTGQDEKLFF
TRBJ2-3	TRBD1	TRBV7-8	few	TGTGCCACGGGACAGGGTGCAGATACGCAGTATTTT	CATGQGADTQYF
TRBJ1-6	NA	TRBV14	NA	TGTGCCAGCAGAGACAGTCACTCCTATAATTCACCCCTCCACTTT	CASRDSHSYNSPLHF
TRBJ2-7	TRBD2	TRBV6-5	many	TGTGCCAGCAGCCAAACTAGCGGGAGTACCTACGAGCAGTACTTC	CASSQTSGSTYEQYF
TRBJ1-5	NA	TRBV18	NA	TGTGCCAGCCGGGAGTTCGAGGGTCAGCCCCAGCATTTT	CASREFEGQPQHF
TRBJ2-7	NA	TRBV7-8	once	TGTGCCAGCAGCTTAGCGGAGGGTCTACCCGAGCAGTACTTC	CASSLAEGLPEQYF
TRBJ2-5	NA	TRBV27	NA	TGTGCCAGCAGTTCTGTCCGGGACACGAAAGAGACCCAGTACTTC	CASSSVRDTKETQYF
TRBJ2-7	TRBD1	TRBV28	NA	TGTGCCAGCAGCCCTACAGGGGTGTACGAGCAGTACTTC	CASSPTGVYEQYF
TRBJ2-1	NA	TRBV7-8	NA	TGTGCCAGCAGCTTAGGGTTTGGCGGGGACTACAATGAGCAGTTCTTC	CASSLGFGGDYNEQFF
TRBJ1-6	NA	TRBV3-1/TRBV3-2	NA	TGTGCCAGCAGCCCCAGCGGGTCACCCCTCCACTTT	CASSPSGSPLHF
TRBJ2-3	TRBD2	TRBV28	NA	TGTGCCAGCAGCGGACTAGCGGGGGCAGATACGCAGTATTTT	CASSGLAGADTQYF
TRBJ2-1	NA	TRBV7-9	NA	TGTGCCAGCAGCCTAGCCCAGCGGGCCGGCGGAGAGCAGTTCTTC	CASSLAQRAGGEQFF
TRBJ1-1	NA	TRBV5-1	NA	TGCGCCAGCAGCTTGGGACAGCCTAACACTGAAGCTTTCTTT	CASSLGQPNTEAFF
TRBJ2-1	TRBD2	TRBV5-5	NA	TGTGCCAGCAGCTTGGGACTAGCGGGAGCCAATGAGCAGTTCTTC	CASSLGLAGANEQFF
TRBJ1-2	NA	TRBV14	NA	TGTGCCAGCAGCCAAGATGGAGAACTAAATGGCTACACCTTC	CASSQDGELNGYTF
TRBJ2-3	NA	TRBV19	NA	TGTGCCAGTACAATGGGCAGGGGAACAGATACGCAGTATTTT	CASTMGRGTDTQYF
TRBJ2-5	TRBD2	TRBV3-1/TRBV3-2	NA	TGTGCCAGCAGCCAACCGTTAGCGGGAGGGCTCCAAGAGACCCAGTACTTC	CASSQPLAGGLQETQYF
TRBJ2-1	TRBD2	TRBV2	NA	TGTGCCAGCAGGGGGGGACTAGCGGGAGATCGGGAGCAGTTCTTC	CASRGGLAGDREQFF
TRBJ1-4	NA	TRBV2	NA	TGTGCCAGCAGTGTTGGCAGGGCCGCAACTAATGAAAAACTGTTTTTT	CASSVGRAATNEKLFF
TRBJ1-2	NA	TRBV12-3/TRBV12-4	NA	TGTGCCAGCGGCGGGGGGCCCGGTGGCTACACCTTC	CASGGGPGGYTF